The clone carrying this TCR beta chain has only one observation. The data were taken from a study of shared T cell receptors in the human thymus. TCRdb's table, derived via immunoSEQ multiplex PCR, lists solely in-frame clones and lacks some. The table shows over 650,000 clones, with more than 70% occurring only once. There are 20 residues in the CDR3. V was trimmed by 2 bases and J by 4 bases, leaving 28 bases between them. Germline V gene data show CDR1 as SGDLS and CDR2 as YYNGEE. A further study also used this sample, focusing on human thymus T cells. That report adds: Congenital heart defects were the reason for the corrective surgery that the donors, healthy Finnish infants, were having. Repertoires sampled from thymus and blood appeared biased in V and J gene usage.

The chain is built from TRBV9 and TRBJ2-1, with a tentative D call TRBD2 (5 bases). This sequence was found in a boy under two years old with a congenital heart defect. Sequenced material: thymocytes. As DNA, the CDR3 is TGTGCCAGCAGCGTGGCAACCTCCCTGGGCTCGCCCTCGGGGTACAATGAGCAGTTCTTC. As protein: CASSVATSLGSPSGYNEQFF.